These 18 T cell receptor beta chains were all obtained from the same sample, sequenced in a study of blood T cells in healthy people across ages. Alongside a J-beta primer mix, a sample-barcoded 5' primer served in a second PCR lasting about 7 to 12 cycles. TCRdb reanalysed the 5' RACE reads using MiXCR and keeps one entry per CDR3 protein. Among about 1,500,000 distinct CDR3 sequences listed, 42% were seen once. The sequenced material came from blood. The receptor set was obtained from a woman younger than 35 in good health.

The table lists this clonotype with a few counts. The chain recombines TRBV4-1 with TRBJ2-3; 10 bases align to TRBD1. The CDR3 runs 15 residues. V was pared by 6 bases and J by 5 bases, with 8 bases of the junction left unmatched. Germline CDR1 is MGHRA and CDR2 is YSYEKL. The CDR3 DNA sequence: TGCGCCAGCAGGGCGACAGGGGGCGCAGGAGATACGCAGTATTTT. This codes for CASRATGGAGDTQYF.

This clonotype showed up many times. The J gene is TRBJ2-7, the V gene TRBV5-1; 7 bases agree with TRBD1. Germline loops: CDR1 SGHRS, CDR2 YFSETQ. The V and J ends lost 4 bases and 2 bases, in that order; junction bases with no gene match: 3. The CDR3 is 13 residues long. CDR3 protein: CASSGDSPYEQYF. The CDR3, as DNA: TGCGCCAGCAGCGGGGACAGTCCCTACGAGCAGTACTTC.

This sequence joins TRBV20-1 and TRBJ1-2; TRBD1 matches 9 bases. The CDR3 loop spans 13 amino acids. Germline V gene lookup returns CDR1 DFQATT and CDR2 SNEGSKA (reference sequence). With V trimmed by 5 bases and J by 8 bases, 9 bases remained unmatched. CDR3 DNA: TGCAGTGCTCGCCGGGACAGGGAGATGGGCTACACCTTC. Protein: CSARRDREMGYTF.

This clonotype has only a few counts. V and J are TRBV9 and TRBJ2-3; the match to TRBD2 covers 7 bases. Per germline, CDR1 SGDLS and CDR2 YYNGEE. V was pared by 4 bases and J by 6 bases, with 17 bases of the junction left unmatched. CDR3 length: 17 residues. The CDR3 region is CASSRGLAAGGVDTQYF. CDR3 DNA: TGTGCCAGCAGCCGCGGGCTAGCGGCAGGAGGTGTTGATACGCAGTATTTT.

This clonotype appeared once. The chain couples TRBV5-1 to TRBJ1-5, with 9 positions matching TRBD1. The germline V gene encodes CDR1 SGHRS and CDR2 YFSETQ. V lost 1 base, J lost 2 bases, and 10 bases stayed unmatched. CDR3 length: 18 amino acids. The DNA for the CDR3 is TGCGCCAGCAGCTTGAGGACAGGGGACTTGATTGGCAATCAGCCCCAGCATTTT. Translated, it gives CASSLRTGDLIGNQPQHF.

This chain connects TRBV7-2 to TRBJ2-1; 16 bases are a match to TRBD2. Germline values: CDR1 SGHTA, CDR2 FQGNSA. With V trimmed by 5 bases and J by 7 bases, 5 bases remained unmatched. The CDR3 runs to 16 residues. CDR3 loop: CASSVGTSGRENEQFF. In nucleotides, the CDR3 is TGTGCCAGCAGCGTAGGGACTAGCGGGAGGGAAAATGAGCAGTTCTTC. Complete variable domain (other parts from reference TRBV7-2 and TRBJ2-1): GAGVSQSPSNKVTEKGKDVELRCDPISGHTALYWYRQSLGQGLEFLIYFQGNSAPDKSGLPSDRFSAERTGGSVSTLTIQRTQQEDSAVYLCASSVGTSGRENEQFFGPGTRLTVL.

CDR3 amino acids: CASTNGDRTQYF. CDR3 sequence (DNA): TGTGCCAGCACCAACGGGGATCGTACGCAGTATTTT. This chain links TRBV6-5 with TRBJ2-3, with D maybe TRBD2 (5 bases). V was pared by 7 bases and J by 8 bases, with 13 bases between. CDR1 is MNHEY, CDR2 SVGAGI, per germline. This CDR3 has 12 amino acids.

The chain uses TRBV3-1 and TRBJ2-3; 7 nucleotides align to TRBD2. Trimming took 5 bases from V and 6 from J; bases not matched to a gene: 8. The V gene's germline CDR1 is LGHDT and CDR2 YNNKEL (reference sequence). The CDR3 extends over 14 amino acids. DNA of the CDR3: TGTGCCAGCAGCAAAAGAGCGGGATACGATACGCAGTATTTT. It is translated as CASSKRAGYDTQYF.

This clonotype has more than one count but fewer than ten. CDR3 sequence reads: CSVGPTVSNGYTF. The CDR3 region has the DNA TGCAGCGTGGGCCCGACGGTCTCCAATGGCTACACCTTC. V is TRBV29-1 and J is TRBJ1-2, with D hard to call. The germline V gene encodes CDR1 SQVTM and CDR2 ANQGSEA. V lost 6 bases to trimming and J lost 6 bases, with 17 bases between them. The CDR3 extends over 13 amino acids.

V is TRBV10-3 and J is TRBJ2-5; D may be TRBD1 or TRBD2 (5 bases each). In germline, CDR1 is ENHRY, CDR2 SYGVKD. This CDR3 comprises 14 residues. V dropped 0 bases and J dropped 11 bases, with 16 bases sitting between them. CDR3 in DNA: TGTGCCATCAGTGAGTCTAGGGACGCCAATGAGCAGTACTTC. Residues: CAISESRDANEQYF.

The V gene is TRBV27, the J gene TRBJ1-5; 7 bases align to TRBD1. Germline V lookup: CDR1 MNHEY, CDR2 SMNVEV (reference sequence). Unmatched junction bases numbered 6, after V lost 9 bases and J lost 4 bases. This CDR3 contains 13 residues. The CDR3 coding sequence is TGTGCCAGTACCGGGACAGCTAATCAGCCCCAGCATTTT. It encodes CASTGTANQPQHF.

This chain links TRBV6-5 with TRBJ2-3; perhaps TRBD1 as D (6 bases). Germline lookup yields CDR1 MNHEY and CDR2 SVGAGI. Trimming took off 4 bases at V and 0 bases at J, with 11 bases between the two ends. This CDR3 comprises 15 residues. The CDR3 DNA is TGTGCCAGCAGTTCAGGGGATACTAGCACAGATACGCAGTATTTT. The encoded protein is CASSSGDTSTDTQYF.

A few counts support this clonotype. The gene calls are TRBV13 and TRBJ2-5, with TRBD1 matching over 10 bases. The CDR3 sequence is 14 residues long. Per germline, CDR1 PRHDT and CDR2 FYEKMQ (reference sequence). V gave up 5 bases and J gave up 9 bases; unmatched junction bases: 9. The CDR3 bases are TGTGCCAGCAGCGCGGGACAGGGGTTTAAGGCCCAGTACTTC. Amino acids: CASSAGQGFKAQYF.

Here the CDR3 reads CSVDGEGHETQYF. CDR3 in DNA: TGCAGCGTTGACGGGGAGGGCCACGAGACCCAGTACTTC. J is TRBJ2-5 and V is TRBV29-1; 7 nucleotides align to TRBD2. This CDR3 comprises 13 residues. V lost 3 bases to trimming and J lost 5 bases; unmatched junction nucleotides: 6. In germline, CDR1 is SQVTM, CDR2 ANQGSEA.

The rearrangement uses TRBV20-1 and TRBJ1-1; D not resolved. V lost 0 bases and J lost 2, with 7 bases in between. From germline, CDR1 is DFQATT and CDR2 SNEGSKA (reference sequence). The CDR3 runs 13 residues. In nucleotides, the CDR3 is TGCAGTGCTAGAGATCACACAAACACTGAAGCTTTCTTT. Encoded protein: CSARDHTNTEAFF.

Only a few counts were recorded for this clonotype. J is TRBJ2-7 and V is TRBV4-1; D not resolved. V was shortened by 5 bases and J by 3 bases, with 11 bases between the two germline ends. The CDR3 is made up of 13 amino acids. CDR1 MGHRA and CDR2 YSYEKL come from the germline V gene. CDR3: CASSERLSYEQYF. As DNA, the CDR3 is TGCGCCAGCAGCGAGAGACTGAGCTACGAGCAGTACTTC.

This clonotype was counted only a few times. The chain recombines TRBV6-5 with TRBJ2-5; TRBD1 agrees at 8 bases. Germline V CDR1 and CDR2: MNHEY, SVGAGI. The CDR3 is 16 residues long. Germline trimming cut 4 bases from V and 5 bases from J; bases unmatched to any gene: 12. The chain's CDR3 is CASSFMWTGQRETQYF. The DNA for the CDR3 is TGTGCCAGCAGTTTCATGTGGACAGGGCAGAGGGAGACCCAGTACTTC.

This clonotype was observed a handful of times. This sequence joins TRBV29-1 and TRBJ2-1; 8 positions agree with TRBD1. Germline lookup yields CDR1 SQVTM and CDR2 ANQGSEA. CDR3 length: 14 amino acids. J was trimmed by 7 bases and V by 3 bases; bases with no gene match: 8. The CDR3 protein is CSVEGDRFWNEQFF. Here the CDR3 DNA reads TGCAGCGTTGAGGGGGACAGGTTTTGGAATGAGCAGTTCTTC.